Listed below are T cell receptor beta chains from one sample, sequenced in a study of technical replicates of blood from a few donors. TCRdb's table, derived via immunoSEQ multiplex PCR, lists solely in-frame clones and lacks some. The sample lists around 80,000 clones, 94% occurring once. The sample comprised T cells isolated from PBMCs. The origin of the receptors is a human donor in good health. Both conserved end residues are part of each CDR3. A D gene is named only where the DNA matches it firmly. Expanded clones get a size class; other rows say once, few or many, or leave the size out.

>.|TRBV2|.|TRBJ2-7
TGTGCCAGCAGTCCCCTGGGGAGTCCCCCGTACGAGCAGTACTTC
CASSPLGSPPYEQYF
>.|TRBV27|.|TRBJ1-1
TGTGCCAGCAGTTTGCGGGTTTTTAACACTGAAGCTTTCTTT
CASSLRVFNTEAFF
>.|TRBV6-5|.|TRBJ1-2
TGTGCCAGCTGGAGGGGCGGGCGCGCCTACTATGGCTACACCTTC
CASWRGGRAYYGYTF
>TRBD1|TRBV10-3|.|TRBJ2-7
TGTGCCATCAGTGAACAGGGGGCTTACGAGCAGTACTTC
CAISEQGAYEQYF
>TRBD1|TRBV15|.|TRBJ1-2
TGTGCCACCAGCAGACAAAGCTCCCCTTTCCGGGACAGGGGCCTGGGCTACACCTTC
CATSRQSSPFRDRGLGYTF
>.|TRBV9|.|TRBJ2-2
TGTGCCAGCAGCGTAGGGGGGGATGGGACCGGGGAGCTGTTTTTT
CASSVGGDGTGELFF
>.|TRBV6-6|.|TRBJ1-4
TGTGCCAGCGGGGAGCGGGAAAAACTGTTTTTT
CASGEREKLFF
>.|TRBV28|.|TRBJ2-7
TGTGCCAGCGGGGGGACAGTCTACGAGCAGTACTTC
CASGGTVYEQYF
>.|TRBV5-4|.|TRBJ1-1
TGTGCCAGCAGCTTCCAGGGAGGGAACACTGAAGCTTTCTTT
CASSFQGGNTEAFF
>TRBD1|TRBV7-2|.|TRBJ1-4
TGTGCCAGCAGCTGGAGACAGGGAGATGAAAAACTGTTTTTT
CASSWRQGDEKLFF
>.|TRBV30|.|TRBJ2-7
TGTGCCTGGAGCGGAGAATACGAGCAGTACTTC
CAWSGEYEQYF
>.|TRBV5-4|.|TRBJ2-7
TGTGCCAGCAGCTTGGAGGGGGGGATCCGTTTGAGGGAGCAGTACTTC
CASSLEGGIRLREQYF
>.|TRBV30|once|TRBJ2-7
TGTGCCTGGAGTGTAAGGGGGAGGGGGGGTGAGCAGTACTTC
CAWSVRGRGGEQYF
>TRBD1|TRBV7-2|once|TRBJ2-2
TGTGCCAGCAGCAAACACAGGGGGCGTAGCGGGGAGCTGTTTTTT
CASSKHRGRSGELFF
>.|TRBV4-3|once|TRBJ2-1
TGCGCCAGCAGCCAAGATCTCGGACCCCTCGGGGGGCAGTTCTTC
CASSQDLGPLGGQFF
>.|TRBV27|once|TRBJ1-1
TGTGCCAGCGACACGATTCCCCGGGAGGGTCAAACTGAAGCTTTCTTT
CASDTIPREGQTEAFF
>.|TRBV25-1|few|TRBJ1-1
TGTGCCAGCAGTGACAGGGTGAACACTGAAGCTTTCTTT
CASSDRVNTEAFF
>.|TRBV6-6|.|TRBJ1-1
TGTGCCAGCAGTTACGAGGATCTGAACACTGAAGCTTTCTTT
CASSYEDLNTEAFF
>TRBD1|TRBV7-6|.|TRBJ2-7
TGTGCCAGCAGCCTTCAGGGGACAGGGTACTACGAGCAGTACTTC
CASSLQGTGYYEQYF
>TRBD1|TRBV5-1|.|TRBJ2-1
TGCGCCAGCAGCCGGGACAGTTCCTACAATGAGCAGTTCTTC
CASSRDSSYNEQFF
>.|TRBV6-5|.|TRBJ1-1
TGTGCCAGCAGTTACTCTTCAGGGGTGAACACTGAAGCTTTCTTT
CASSYSSGVNTEAFF
>TRBD2|TRBV7-3|.|TRBJ2-7
TGTGCCAGCAGCCGAACCGGGACTAGCGTCGAGCAGTACTTC
CASSRTGTSVEQYF
>.|TRBV6-5|.|TRBJ1-2
TGTGCCAGCAGTTACCGGCCGCGGGGCTATGGCTACACCTTC
CASSYRPRGYGYTF
>TRBD1|TRBV2|once|TRBJ2-7
TGTGCCAGCTGGGGACAGGGAGGGAACGAGCAGTACTTC
CASWGQGGNEQYF
>TRBD2|TRBV30|.|TRBJ2-2
TGTGCCTGGAGCGATCTAGCGGGAGCCGGGAACTCCGGGGAGCTGTTTTTT
CAWSDLAGAGNSGELFF
>TRBD1|TRBV6-1|.|TRBJ2-7
TGTGCCAGCAGTGAAGCGCAGGGGGCCTACGAGCAGTACTTC
CASSEAQGAYEQYF
>TRBD1|TRBV6-5|.|TRBJ2-7
TGTGCCAGCAGTTACAGCGGGCAGGGGGCGTACGAGCAGTACTTC
CASSYSGQGAYEQYF
>.|TRBV19|once|TRBJ1-1
TGTGCCAGTACCTTAAGAGAGAACACTGAAGCTTTCTTT
CASTLRENTEAFF
>.|TRBV11-3|.|TRBJ2-2
TGTGCCAGCAGCCCCGGCACCGGGGAGCTGTTTTTT
CASSPGTGELFF
>.|TRBV9|.|TRBJ2-5
TGTGCCAGCAGCTTGGGGCCAGAAGAGACCCAGTACTTC
CASSLGPEETQYF
>.|TRBV9|.|TRBJ2-1
TGTGCCAGCAGCCCGGCGGGACAGACCTACAATGAGCAGTTCTTC
CASSPAGQTYNEQFF
>TRBD2|TRBV19|.|TRBJ2-1
TGTGCCAGTAGTTTAGCGGGAGGGCCCTACAATGAGCAGTTCTTC
CASSLAGGPYNEQFF
>TRBD1|TRBV7-6|.|TRBJ2-7
TGTGCCAGCAGCCCCGGGACAGGGAGTTTCTACGAGCAGTACTTC
CASSPGTGSFYEQYF
>.|TRBV7-2|once|TRBJ2-1
TGTGCCAGCAGCCCGAGGGCTGGGGAGCAGTTCTTC
CASSPRAGEQFF
>TRBD2|TRBV27|.|TRBJ2-7
TGTGCCAGCAGTTTAGCGGGAGGTCCGGGCGAGCAGTACTTC
CASSLAGGPGEQYF
>TRBD1|TRBV5-4|.|TRBJ1-4
TGTGCCAGCAGCTTGGGGGACAGAGCCGCTAATGAAAAACTGTTTTTT
CASSLGDRAANEKLFF
>TRBD1|TRBV30|.|TRBJ2-1
TGTGCCTGGAGTCCGGGACAGGGAGTCAATGAGCAGTTCTTC
CAWSPGQGVNEQFF
>TRBD2|TRBV7-6|once|TRBJ2-7
TGTGCCAGCAGCTTGGACAGCGGGAGGGCTTACGAGCAGTACTTC
CASSLDSGRAYEQYF
>.|TRBV7-3|.|TRBJ2-1
TGTGCCAGCAGCCCGCCTGGTAGTGGGCATGAGCAGTTCTTC
CASSPPGSGHEQFF
>.|TRBV27|.|TRBJ1-5
TGTGCCAGCAGTTTATACGGGAATAGCAATCAGCCCCAGCATTTT
CASSLYGNSNQPQHF
>TRBD2|TRBV28|.|TRBJ2-3
TGTGCCAGCAGTTTGCCTAGCGGCTCGAATACGCAGTATTTT
CASSLPSGSNTQYF
>TRBD1|TRBV5-1|.|TRBJ2-1
TGCGCCAGCTCCGACAGGGGCAATGAGCAGTTCTTC
CASSDRGNEQFF
>.|TRBV30|.|TRBJ2-3
TGTGCCTGGTCAGGAGGGGGCACAGATACGCAGTATTTT
CAWSGGGTDTQYF
>.|TRBV7-2|few|TRBJ2-5
TGTGCCAGCCGAGAGTCGGGGGTGGAGACCCAGTACTTC
CASRESGVETQYF
>.|TRBV6-5|.|TRBJ2-1
TGTGCCAGCAGTTACTCGAGTAACTACAATGAGCAGTTCTTC
CASSYSSNYNEQFF
>.|TRBV5-5|.|TRBJ2-2
TGTGCCAGCAGCTCCTTCACCGGGGAGCTGTTTTTT
CASSSFTGELFF
>.|TRBV28|.|TRBJ1-4
TGTGCCAGCAGTTTGGTTCGGGCAACTAATGAAAAACTGTTTTTT
CASSLVRATNEKLFF
>.|TRBV5-1|few|TRBJ2-5
TGCGCCAGCAGCTGGGCGGGGCCCCAAGAGACCCAGTACTTC
CASSWAGPQETQYF
>TRBD1|TRBV27|.|TRBJ2-3
TGTGCCAGCAGTTATGACAGGGGGGATACGCAGTATTTT
CASSYDRGDTQYF
>.|TRBV2|.|TRBJ1-1
TGTGCCAGCAGGGAGAATAGAAACACTGAAGCTTTCTTT
CASRENRNTEAFF